These 26 T cell receptor beta chains were all obtained from the same sample, sequenced in a study of OX40 agonist ivuxolimab in advanced cancers. The library was built by means of the immunoSEQ multiplex PCR assay. TCRdb carries this immuneACCESS record with in-frame sequences only. Its versions omit some clonotypes, under half of them owing to an unresolved V gene in the studies checked, with the rest unexplained. This sample has some 86,000 clones in its table, and roughly 88% of those were observed once. The ten biggest clones cover around 3.8% of the sample. Material: CD4+ or CD8+ T cells sorted from blood, obtained in a trial of the OX40 agonist ivuxolimab. The receptors were sampled from an adult with an advanced solid tumor such as melanoma, head and neck, liver or kidney cancer.

The chain uses TRBV7-6 and TRBJ2-7; D remains unclear. Germline V gene lookup returns CDR1 SGHVS and CDR2 FNYEAQ. CDR3 length: 12 amino acids. V was pared by 4 bases and J by 5 bases, with 9 bases between. Written as DNA, the CDR3 is TGTGCCAGCAGCTCATCGGGCCACGAGCAGTACTTC. It encodes CASSSSGHEQYF.

CDR3: CASSIRTVNTEAFF. In DNA, the CDR3 is TGTGCCAGTAGTATCCGGACAGTAAACACTGAAGCTTTCTTT. The chain joins TRBV19 to TRBJ1-1; possibly TRBD1 for D (6 bases). The germline V and J ends were trimmed by 3 bases and 2 bases, with 10 bases remaining between them. CDR1 and CDR2 from the germline V gene are LNHDA and SQIVND (reference sequence). The CDR3 runs 14 residues.

V is TRBV15 and J is TRBJ2-1; TRBD2 matches at 14 bases. Germline trimming cut 4 bases from V and 10 bases from J; bases unmatched to any gene: 12. The V gene's germline CDR1 is LNHNV and CDR2 YYDKDF (reference sequence). CDR3 size: 17 residues. The CDR3 nucleotides are TGTGCCACCAGCAACTCAGCGGGACTAGCGGGAGCGCGGGAGCAGTTCTTC. It yields the protein CATSNSAGLAGAREQFF.

This clone occurred a few times. This chain links TRBV9 with TRBJ2-7; 10 positions agree with TRBD2. The junction had 7 bases not matched to a gene; V was cut back by 1 base and J by 6 bases. Germline-derived CDR1 and CDR2 are SGDLS and YYNGEE. CDR3 length: 15 amino acids. The CDR3 loop is CASSVLAGVGSEQYF. The CDR3 DNA sequence: TGTGCCAGCAGCGTACTAGCGGGAGTTGGTTCCGAGCAGTACTTC.

V usage is TRBV10-2 and J usage is TRBJ2-7, with no clear D. Germline CDR1 is WSHSY and CDR2 is SAAADI. This CDR3 has 14 residues. The ends were cut back, 7 bases at V and 3 bases at J, with 16 bases in the middle. The CDR3 reads CASTGPRGGYEQYF. Here the CDR3 DNA reads TGCGCCAGCACCGGCCCCCGTGGTGGCTACGAGCAGTACTTC.

The V and J genes are TRBV9 and TRBJ2-5, with no clear D. The last part of the DNA fits TRBJ2-7 better; the J call may be wrong. The CDR3 consists of 13 residues. Germline loops: CDR1 SGDLS, CDR2 YYNGEE. In nucleotides, the CDR3 is TGTGCCAGCAGCGTTAGTCCCCGCGGCGAGCAGTACTTC. This gives the protein CASSVSPRGEQYF.

The rearrangement uses TRBV18 and TRBJ1-2, with D maybe TRBD1 (5 bases). The germline gives CDR1 KGHSH, CDR2 LQKENI. The CDR3 runs 16 residues. Trimming stripped 5 bases from V and 8 bases from J, with 24 bases between. Here the CDR3 reads CASSTEPGPLANGYTF. The CDR3, as DNA: TGTGCCAGCTCAACGGAACCGGGACCTCTAGCCAACGGCTACACCTTC.

This clone was seen only once. The rearrangement joins TRBV28 to TRBJ2-5; D not certain. The DNA end lines up better with TRBJ2-7; the J call may be wrong. CDR1 MDHEN and CDR2 SYDVKM come from the germline V gene. The CDR3 length is 15 residues. CDR3 residues: CASSLKGSFTYEQYF. CDR3 DNA sequence: TGTGCCAGCAGTTTGAAGGGCAGTTTTACCTACGAGCAGTACTTC.

The chain is built from TRBV19 and TRBJ1-1, with TRBD1 identical over 9 bases. Germline-derived CDR1 and CDR2 are LNHDA and SQIVND (reference sequence). Losses at the gene ends were 5 bases for V and 4 bases for J; bases not matched to a gene: 5. The CDR3 consists of 14 residues. The CDR3 protein is CASSPGQGGTEAFF. The CDR3 nucleotides read TGTGCCAGTAGTCCGGGACAGGGAGGCACTGAAGCTTTCTTT.

This rearrangement joins TRBV4-2 to TRBJ2-7, with 7 bases fitting TRBD1. The CDR3 has 13 amino acids. Germline V lookup: CDR1 LGHNA, CDR2 YNFKEQ. Germline trimming cut 0 bases from V and 6 bases from J; bases unmatched to any gene: 2. The CDR3 sequence: CASSQDPGGEQYF. In DNA form, the CDR3 reads TGTGCCAGCAGCCAAGACCCAGGGGGCGAGCAGTACTTC.

The chain links TRBV12-5 to TRBJ2-5; tentatively, D is TRBD1 (5 bases). Trimming stripped 0 bases from V and 5 bases from J, with 25 bases between. The V gene's germline CDR1 is LGHNT and CDR2 FRNRAP. This CDR3 region has 19 residues. The CDR3 loop is CASGLVGAGSHLGAETQYF. In DNA form, the CDR3 reads TGTGCTAGTGGTTTGGTAGGGGCAGGTTCACATCTGGGTGCGGAGACCCAGTACTTC. Combining the CDR3 with reference TRBV12-5 and TRBJ2-5 gives the whole variable domain DARVTQTPRHKVTEMGQEVTMRCQPILGHNTVFWYRQTMMQGLELLAYFRNRAPLDDSGMPKDRFSAEMPDATLATLKIQPSEPRDSAVYFCASGLVGAGSHLGAETQYFGPGTRLLVL.

This clone was counted a single time. The CDR3: CAWRGDSHEQFF. The CDR3 bases are TGTGCCTGGAGGGGTGACAGTCATGAGCAGTTCTTC. The chain recombines TRBV30 with TRBJ2-1; perhaps TRBD1 as D (5 bases). The germline CDR1 and CDR2 sequences are GTSNPN and SVGIG (reference sequence). V was trimmed by 3 bases and J by 8 bases, leaving 11 bases between them. The CDR3 contains 12 residues. Variable domain in full (rest from reference TRBV30 and TRBJ2-1): SQTIHQWPATLVQPVGSPLSLECTVEGTSNPNLYWYRQAAGRGLQLLFYSVGIGQISSEVPQNLSASRPQDRQFILSSKKLLLSDSGFYLCAWRGDSHEQFFGPGTRLTVL.

This clone came up a few times. The J gene is TRBJ1-4, the V gene TRBV25-1; D is unresolved. This CDR3 is built from 15 residues. V lost 1 base and J 7 bases, leaving 13 bases between the germline ends. Germline V gene lookup returns CDR1 MGHDK and CDR2 SYGVNS. The CDR3 is CASSELRETGEKLFF. Here the CDR3 DNA reads TGTGCCAGCAGTGAATTACGGGAGACGGGTGAAAAACTGTTTTTT.

This clone was found once. This chain connects TRBV4-3 to TRBJ1-1, with 7 bases aligning to TRBD1. The CDR3 runs to 14 residues. J gave up 0 bases and V 4 bases, and 2 bases lay outside the gene matches. CDR1 is LGHNA, CDR2 YSLEER, per germline. CDR3 loop: CASSPGQMNTEAFF. CDR3 nucleotide sequence: TGCGCCAGCAGCCCGGGACAGATGAACACTGAAGCTTTCTTT.

V usage is TRBV5-4 and J usage is TRBJ1-6, with D tentatively TRBD1 (6 bases). The germline gives CDR1 SGHNT, CDR2 YYREEE (reference sequence). Between the trimmed V and J ends, which lost 5 bases and 6 bases, there was a span of 15 bases. The CDR3 loop spans 15 amino acids. CDR3 loop: CASSYDGQLNSPLHF. CDR3 nucleotide sequence: TGTGCCAGCAGTTATGATGGACAGCTTAATTCACCCCTCCACTTT.

The chain combines TRBV28 with TRBJ2-7; D call uncertain. Trimming left V 4 bases short and J 4 bases short, with 8 bases between. The CDR3 covers 12 residues. The germline V gene encodes CDR1 MDHEN and CDR2 SYDVKM. The CDR3 region is CASSSAPYEQYF. CDR3 nucleotides: TGTGCCAGCAGTTCAGCTCCGTACGAGCAGTACTTC.

V and J are TRBV18 and TRBJ2-7; 8 bases are a match to TRBD2. V shed 6 bases, J shed 4 bases, and the junction held 11 bases outside the gene matches. Per the germline V gene, CDR1 is KGHSH and CDR2 is LQKENI. The length of the CDR3 is 15 residues. The CDR3 nucleotides are TGTGCCAGCTCTCAAACCCAGACTAGCGTTTACGAGCAGTACTTC. Residues: CASSQTQTSVYEQYF.

This chain links TRBV19 with TRBJ2-5; D tentatively reads TRBD1 or TRBD2 (5 bases each). Looked up from germline, CDR1 is LNHDA and CDR2 is SQIVND (reference sequence). This CDR3 contains 14 residues. V gave up 3 bases and J gave up 2 bases, with 10 bases separating them. CDR3 amino acids: CASSIQGDQETQYF. The CDR3 region has the DNA TGTGCCAGTAGTATCCAGGGAGATCAAGAGACCCAGTACTTC.

This chain connects TRBV21-1 to TRBJ2-3; the table's D call of TRBD1 was not tested on the DNA. TRBV21-1 is annotated as a pseudogene. This CDR3 is 18 amino acids long. CDR3 protein: CASSKAPGQAGRADTQYF. The CDR3 nucleotides are TGTGCCAGCAGCAAAGCGCCGGGACAGGCGGGTAGGGCAGATACGCAGTATTTT.

CDR3 nucleotide sequence: TGTGCCAGCAGCCCTCGGCCGGTTCAGGGGTACGAGCAGTACTTC. Translation: CASSPRPVQGYEQYF. This chain joins TRBV2 and TRBJ2-7, with D maybe TRBD1 (6 bases). Germline V gene sequence: CDR1 SNHLY, CDR2 FYNNEI. Trimming shortened V by 6 bases and J by 4 bases, and 19 bases separated the two germline ends. CDR3 length: 15 amino acids. Full variable domain (missing parts from reference TRBV2 and TRBJ2-7): EPEVTQTPSHQVTQMGQEVILRCVPISNHLYFYWYRQILGQKVEFLVSFYNNEISEKSEIFDDQFSVERPDGSNFTLKIRSTKLEDSAMYFCASSPRPVQGYEQYFGPGTRLTVT.

The chain links TRBV5-1 to TRBJ2-7; D is ambiguous. Trimming shortened V by 0 bases and J by 0 bases, and 7 bases separated the two germline ends. Germline lookup yields CDR1 SGHRS and CDR2 YFSETQ. This CDR3 contains 14 residues. CDR3 in amino acids: CASSLDSTSYEQYF. CDR3 bases: TGCGCCAGCAGCTTGGACTCTACCTCCTACGAGCAGTACTTC.

V is TRBV19 and J is TRBJ2-5, with 7 bases lining up with TRBD1. The DNA end is a closer match to TRBJ2-7, so the J assignment may be wrong. This CDR3 spans 13 amino acids. Looked up from germline, CDR1 is LNHDA and CDR2 is SQIVND (reference sequence). The CDR3 protein is CASRPGQTYEQYF. As DNA, the CDR3 is TGTGCCAGTAGGCCGGGACAGACCTACGAGCAGTACTTC.

The chain joins TRBV2 to TRBJ2-1, with a possible D match to TRBD2 (5 bases). The CDR3 runs 13 residues. Germline CDR1 is SNHLY and CDR2 is FYNNEI. Trimming left V 6 bases short and J 4 bases short, with 10 bases between. For the CDR3, the DNA is TGTGCCAGCAGGACTACCCATTACAATGAGCAGTTCTTC. Translation gives CASRTTHYNEQFF.

The rearrangement joins TRBV7-9 to TRBJ2-1; no firm D call. The CDR3 runs to 15 residues. Germline loops: CDR1 SEHNR, CDR2 FQNEAQ (reference sequence). The V end lost 2 bases, the J end lost 10 bases, and 18 bases lay between the germline ends. In DNA form, the CDR3 reads TGTGCCAGCAGCTTACCCCACCACCTTGGCAGGGAGCAGTTCTTC. It translates to CASSLPHHLGREQFF.

The V call is TRBV7-8, the J call TRBJ2-5; 8 nucleotides align to TRBD1. The last part of the DNA fits TRBJ2-7 better; the J call may be wrong. The CDR3 is made up of 13 amino acids. Germline V gene lookup returns CDR1 SGHVS and CDR2 FQNEAQ. CDR3 sequence reads: CATTPGQGYEQYF. Written as DNA, the CDR3 is TGTGCCACCACACCCGGACAGGGCTACGAGCAGTACTTC.

This chain uses TRBV9 with TRBJ2-3, with D unresolved. The CDR3 is 13 amino acids. From germline, CDR1 is SGDLS and CDR2 YYNGEE. V was clipped by 4 bases and J by 2 bases, with 8 bases between them. DNA for the CDR3: TGTGCCAGCAGCCCACAGTCCACAGATACGCAGTATTTT. Translation gives CASSPQSTDTQYF.